This T cell receptor (beta chain) is drawn from a study of PD-1 blockade in classical Hodgkin lymphoma (TCRdb year 2020). As for the study more broadly: Nivolumab dosing was 3 mg/kg intravenously every 2 weeks, continuing until either disease progression or unacceptable toxicity. To define a peripheral blood immune signature of response to PD-1 blockade in classical Hodgkin lymphoma, the study combined TCR beta sequencing with CyTOF. Results the study describes overall, beyond this receptor: Lower diversity was observed in patients in whom nivolumab was started less than 1 year after ASCT, and these patients were excluded from later analyses so that confounding by immune reconstitution would be avoided. CD4+ but not CD8+ TCR diversity rose significantly by C4D1 (p=0.0027 vs p=0.16), most apparent in complete responders (p=0.02). Only a single clinical trial cohort was studied, and what caused the repertoire differences, possibly disease activity or prior therapy, remained undefined. Trial patients with a complete response had baseline diversity similar to that of newly diagnosed patients, while partial responders and progressors had significantly lower diversity. Baseline TCR diversity was reported as lower in newly diagnosed patients than in healthy donors, and lower still in relapsed/refractory patients.

Genomic DNA was extracted with the Qiagen DNeasy kit from unsorted PBMCs and from negatively selected CD4+ and CD8+ fractions. TCR beta CDR3 regions were subjected to amplification by immunoSEQ multiplex PCR with primers that anneal to V and J segments. Amplification bias was minimized using a synthetic immune receptor repertoire, and residual bias was removed computationally after sequencing. The authors' analysis ran thus. Custom Python scripts were used to quantify repertoire diversity as the Shannon entropy index. Unsorted, CD4+ and CD8+ repertoires were analyzed separately, except in combined analyses where CD4+ and CD8+ sequences were merged in silico. Clonal expansion was defined as a frequency increase of at least 2-fold after treatment compared with C1D1, and clones undetected at baseline were assigned a pseudocount of 0.5. Singleton clones were defined as clones with 0 or 1 copy at C1D1, and non-singleton clones were defined as clones with 2 or more copies. Clones expanded in unsorted samples were assigned a CD4+, CD8+ or unknown annotation through matching of protein sequences in sorted samples from the same patient. Diversity changes from C1D1 to C4D1 were tested in paired samples using Wilcoxon tests. This is the immuneACCESS table as TCRdb keeps it, with only in-frame sequences that have V and J called. A part of the clones is gone; compared with another copy, unresolved V genes explain less than half, and the rest is unexplained. V, J and clone size are taken as reported in that table, and D and trimming were inferred from the DNA itself. The sample yields about 98,000 clones; about four fifths were counted once. Of the sample, approximately 15% is held by the ten largest clones.

V ends up 0 bases short and J 8 bases short, with an unmatched junction base count of 6. In the germline V gene (reference sequence), CDR1 corresponds to SGHNT and CDR2 to YYREEE. From cysteine to phenylalanine, the CDR3 is 16 amino acids long. This entry keeps only the CDR3 DNA: 48 bases, framed from base 1. The sample's time point label, decoded: cycle 2 day 1 (C2D1) of nivolumab. All trial patients had relapsed after autologous stem cell transplantation, with cohorts A, B and C differing in prior brentuximab vedotin exposure. The trial cohort comprised roughly 50 patients with relapsed/refractory classical Hodgkin lymphoma whose best overall responses were complete response, partial response or progressive disease. Trial patients were treated with single-agent nivolumab in the multi-cohort phase II CheckMate 205 trial. An independent review committee assessed best overall response by applying the 2007 International Working Group response criteria. PBMCs from the trial were collected at three points: immediately before nivolumab initiation (C1D1), and during therapy at cycle 2 day 1 and cycle 4 day 1. Peripheral blood was collected in 8 mL Vacutainer Cell Preparation Tubes, from which PBMCs were isolated by centrifugation and then cryopreserved.

This clone was seen a single time. Its antigen is currently not known. Base-call qualities are not available, and no considerably larger clone is one nucleotide away. The receptor was isolated from a human donor with classical Hodgkin lymphoma. The rearranged segments are TRBV5-4 and TRBJ2-1; TRBD2 aligns with 12 central bases. Specimen: peripheral blood mononuclear cells (PBMCs), collected before the second cycle of nivolumab. Here the CDR3 is given as CASSLGLAGGLDEQFF. The base sequence is TGTGCCAGCAGCTTGGGGCTAGCGGGAGGGTTGGATGAGCAGTTCTTC.